The clone carrying this T cell receptor (beta chain) was detected once. This specimen belongs to a study of blood T cell repertoires in COVID-19. Overall study: Collection of acute and convalescent COVID-19 samples took place in the United States, Italy and Spain.

Trimming cost V 0 bases and J 3 bases; bases outside gene matches: 7. Germline CDR1 reads LGHDT; CDR2 reads YNNKEL (reference sequence). The CDR3 consists of 16 residues. Original processing methods: Reference gene primer amplification yielded estimated nucleated cell counts. The data were produced by immunoSEQ multiplex PCR, yet TCRdb's version contains in-frame clones alone and is incomplete. D and trimming were read from the DNA, whereas the V and J calls and clone size are those reported in that table. The sample lists about 210,000 clones; approximately 91% were seen once. The chain carries TRBV3-1 (or the pseudogene TRBV3-2) and TRBJ1-2; 7 bases match TRBD1. The specimen sequenced was peripheral blood. The sequence was obtained from a woman aged 40 to 55 with acute or convalescent COVID-19. The CDR3 region has the DNA TGTGCCAGCAGCCAAGATCCCAGGGACAGATACTATGGCTACACCTTC. It is translated as CASSQDPRDRYYGYTF.